These 24 T cell receptor beta chains came from one sample sequenced in a study of blood T cell repertoires in COVID-19. Sequencing used immunoSEQ multiplex PCR; TCRdb keeps in-frame clones, though not all of them. This sample has about 88,000 clones, with around nine tenths found just once. The sample was peripheral blood. These receptor sequences come from a woman in her sixties with COVID-19, enrolled during active disease.

The sample holds a few counts of this clone. The chain recombines TRBV6-5 with TRBJ1-5; tentative D call: TRBD1 (6 bases). Trimming removed 8 bases at V and 2 bases at J, with 16 bases between. This CDR3 has 15 residues. Germline-derived CDR1 and CDR2 are MNHEY and SVGAGI. The CDR3 region is CASQHRAGGNQPQHF. The CDR3 coding sequence is TGTGCCAGCCAGCACAGGGCGGGGGGCAATCAGCCCCAGCATTTT.

The gene calls are TRBV4-1 and TRBJ1-4; 7 bases align to TRBD1. The V and J ends lost 7 bases and 7 bases, in that order; junction bases with no gene match: 12. Germline loops: CDR1 MGHRA, CDR2 YSYEKL. This CDR3 has 15 amino acids. In nucleotides, the CDR3 is TGCGCCAGCAACCCAACCCCAGGGGGGAGTGAAAAACTGTTTTTT. It is translated as CASNPTPGGSEKLFF.

This chain joins TRBV19 and TRBJ1-2; the D is unclear. CDR1 and CDR2 from the germline V gene are LNHDA and SQIVND (reference sequence). This CDR3 spans 14 amino acids. Trimming stripped 3 bases from V and 3 bases from J, with 11 bases between. CDR3 bases: TGTGCCAGTAGTATCGGGTCCGGGGACTATGGCTACACCTTC. This encodes CASSIGSGDYGYTF.

This clone occurred once. The sample holds other DNA sequences that translate to the same CDR3. The CDR3 sequence: CASGLAGVTDTQYF. The DNA for the CDR3 is TGTGCTAGTGGGCTAGCGGGGGTGACAGATACGCAGTATTTT. The J gene is TRBJ2-3, the V gene TRBV12-5; 10 positions agree with TRBD2. J was trimmed by 3 bases and V by 6 bases; bases with no gene match: 3. Germline V gene data show CDR1 as LGHNT and CDR2 as FRNRAP. The CDR3 contains 14 residues.

This chain uses TRBV30 with TRBJ1-6, with 10 bases matching TRBD1. Looked up from germline, CDR1 is GTSNPN and CDR2 is SVGIG (reference sequence). V dropped 2 bases and J dropped 7; count of bases not matched to a gene: 2. CDR3 length equals 14 residues. The CDR3 DNA sequence: TGTGCCTGGAGTAGGGGACAGGGGAATTCACCCCTCCACTTT. This sequence encodes CAWSRGQGNSPLHF.

This chain uses TRBV4-3 with TRBJ2-1; TRBD1 agrees at 10 bases. This CDR3 has 15 amino acids. The junction had 6 bases not matched to a gene; V was cut back by 4 bases and J by 6 bases. Germline V lookup: CDR1 LGHNA, CDR2 YSLEER. CDR3 region: CASSPDRGRLNEQFF. DNA of the CDR3: TGCGCCAGCAGCCCCGACAGGGGGCGTCTCAATGAGCAGTTCTTC.

V and J are TRBV6-6 and TRBJ2-1; 12 bases map to TRBD2. V shed 5 bases and J 2 bases; nucleotides not matched to a gene: 4. Germline V gene lookup returns CDR1 MNHNY and CDR2 SVGAGI (reference sequence). The CDR3 is 16 residues long. The CDR3 spells CASSRTSGGTYNEQFF. CDR3 DNA: TGTGCCAGCAGTCGAACTAGCGGGGGGACCTACAATGAGCAGTTCTTC.

The rearrangement joins TRBV11-1 to TRBJ1-6, with 8 nucleotides matching TRBD1. Losses at the gene ends were 5 bases for V and 8 bases for J; bases not matched to a gene: 2. The CDR3 spans 13 residues. The germline CDR1 and CDR2 sequences are SGHAT and FQDESV (reference sequence). CDR3 loop: CASSPTGDSPLHF. CDR3 coding DNA: TGTGCCAGCAGCCCGACAGGGGATTCACCCCTCCACTTT.

This rearrangement joins TRBV28 to TRBJ2-5; D call uncertain. In germline, CDR1 is MDHEN, CDR2 SYDVKM. CDR3 length: 12 amino acids. Deletions cut 3 bases from V and 2 bases from J, with 4 bases between. The CDR3 is CASSLEQETQYF. CDR3 DNA sequence: TGTGCCAGCAGTTTGGAGCAAGAGACCCAGTACTTC.

The genes are TRBV19 and TRBJ1-6, with D maybe TRBD1 (6 bases). V lost 4 bases and J 6 bases, leaving 13 bases between the germline ends. CDR1 LNHDA and CDR2 SQIVND come from the germline V gene (reference sequence). This CDR3 has 15 amino acids. The CDR3 loop reads CASSRSGTFNSPLHF. DNA of the CDR3: TGTGCCAGTAGTAGATCCGGGACATTTAATTCACCCCTCCACTTT.

The genes are TRBV27 and TRBJ2-7, with D unresolved. The CDR3 extends over 13 amino acids. V lost 3 bases, J lost 3 bases, and 9 bases lay in between. Germline CDR1 MNHEY, CDR2 SMNVEV (reference sequence). The CDR3 nucleotides are TGTGCCAGCAGTTTGAGGCAGTTCTACGAGCAGTACTTC. Translated: CASSLRQFYEQYF.

This clone was detected once. This chain uses TRBV6-1 with TRBJ1-4; D is perhaps TRBD1 (5 bases). Between the trimmed V and J ends, which lost 3 bases and 10 bases, there was a span of 27 bases. The CDR3 loop spans 18 amino acids. Germline values: CDR1 MNHNS, CDR2 SASEGT. This chain's CDR3 is CASSERGIDLELVGKLFF. The CDR3 nucleotides are TGTGCCAGCAGTGAGCGGGGGATAGACTTGGAGCTGGTTGGAAAACTGTTTTTT.

The V gene is TRBV7-9, the J gene TRBJ1-2; 9 nucleotides match TRBD1. Per the germline V gene, CDR1 is SEHNR and CDR2 is FQNEAQ (reference sequence). V shed 2 bases and J 0 bases; nucleotides not matched to a gene: 10. The CDR3 consists of 18 residues. CDR3 sequence (DNA): TGTGCCAGCAGCTTAAAGCCTCGGACAGGGGAAGCTAACTATGGCTACACCTTC. The encoded protein is CASSLKPRTGEANYGYTF.

The V call is TRBV7-9, the J call TRBJ1-2; no definite D call. Germline V lookup: CDR1 SEHNR, CDR2 FQNEAQ (reference sequence). V lost 3 bases to trimming and J lost 2 bases, with 10 bases between them. The CDR3 loop spans 14 amino acids. The CDR3 coding sequence is TGTGCCAGCAGCTTCGGGGTTATAAACTATGGCTACACCTTC. Its protein product is CASSFGVINYGYTF.

The chain combines TRBV6-5 with TRBJ1-2, with 7 bases matching TRBD1. Germline values: CDR1 MNHEY, CDR2 SVGAGI. After removal of 7 bases from V and 3 bases from J, the junction contained 11 bases not matched to a gene. CDR3 length: 15 residues. The CDR3 DNA reads as TGTGCCAGCACCATCGCCTGGACAGGCGACTATGGCTACACCTTC. Translating gives CASTIAWTGDYGYTF.

The chain couples TRBV6-6 to TRBJ1-2; no reliable D call. The V end lost 5 bases, the J end lost 6 bases, and 16 bases lay between the germline ends. The germline gives CDR1 MNHNY, CDR2 SVGAGI (reference sequence). The CDR3 spans 14 residues. The CDR3 sequence: CASSARPGSDGYTF. CDR3 in DNA: TGTGCCAGCAGTGCCCGGCCGGGTTCTGATGGCTACACCTTC.

V gene TRBV27 combines with J gene TRBJ1-4; 10 bases are shared with TRBD1. This CDR3 spans 18 amino acids. J gave up 0 bases and V 6 bases, and 10 bases lay outside the gene matches. CDR1 is MNHEY, CDR2 SMNVEV, per germline (reference sequence). DNA of the CDR3: TGTGCCAGCAGCCGAAAGTGGACAGGGGGAGCAACTAATGAAAAACTGTTTTTT. This sequence encodes CASSRKWTGGATNEKLFF.

This clone was seen more than once but under ten times. The chain couples TRBV6-2 or TRBV6-3 to TRBJ1-1; TRBD1 aligns across 7 bases. With V trimmed by 5 bases and J by 4 bases, 13 bases remained unmatched. From germline, CDR1 is MNHEY and CDR2 SVGEGT. CDR3 size: 16 residues. Here the CDR3 reads CASSGPTGRRFTEAFF. For the CDR3, the DNA is TGTGCCAGCAGTGGCCCGACAGGGAGGAGGTTCACTGAAGCTTTCTTT.

This chain joins TRBV30 and TRBJ2-7; TRBD2 matches at 7 bases. The germline V gene has CDR1 GTSNPN and CDR2 SVGIG (reference sequence). The CDR3 consists of 12 residues. V was clipped by 3 bases and J by 5 bases; unmatched bases: 4. DNA for the CDR3: TGTGCCTGGAGCCGTGGGGGGGACGAGCAGTACTTC. Encoded protein: CAWSRGGDEQYF.

The rearrangement uses TRBV7-9 and TRBJ2-3; tentatively, D is TRBD1 (6 bases). The CDR3 consists of 18 residues. V lost 5 bases, J lost 0 bases, and 21 bases lay in between. CDR1 is SEHNR and CDR2 is FQNEAQ in the germline V gene (reference sequence). The CDR3 loop reads CASSPRTQGPPSTDTQYF. As DNA, the CDR3 is TGTGCCAGCAGCCCACGTACGCAGGGGCCTCCTAGCACAGATACGCAGTATTTT.

The chain uses TRBV7-6 and TRBJ2-6, with TRBD1 identical over 8 bases. Germline trimming cut 1 base from V and 0 bases from J; bases unmatched to any gene: 8. The CDR3 spans 19 residues. The germline gives CDR1 SGHVS, CDR2 FNYEAQ. This CDR3 is CASSLDGRGRSSGANVLTF. The DNA for the CDR3 is TGTGCCAGCAGCTTAGATGGCAGGGGGCGCAGCTCTGGGGCCAACGTCCTGACTTTC.

The chain couples TRBV9 to TRBJ1-2, with D uncertain. V lost 0 bases to trimming and J lost 6 bases, with 12 bases between them. Looked up from germline, CDR1 is SGDLS and CDR2 is YYNGEE. The CDR3 spans 14 residues. DNA for the CDR3: TGTGCCAGCAGCGTAGGAACAGTCTCTAATGGCTACACCTTC. It yields the protein CASSVGTVSNGYTF.

The rearrangement links TRBV3-1 (or the pseudogene TRBV3-2) to TRBJ2-1, with a weak D call TRBD1 (5 bases). Trimming stripped 3 bases from V and 8 bases from J, with 20 bases between. Germline V CDR1 and CDR2: LGHDT, YNNKEL (reference sequence). The CDR3 runs 16 residues. CDR3 residues: CASSHSRTTPGDEQFF. CDR3 nucleotide sequence: TGTGCCAGCAGCCATAGCCGGACAACCCCCGGAGATGAGCAGTTCTTC.

V gene TRBV2 combines with J gene TRBJ2-5; 7 nucleotides match TRBD2. Germline-derived CDR1 and CDR2 are SNHLY and FYNNEI. V lost 5 bases, J lost 1 base, and 10 bases stayed unmatched. This CDR3 spans 16 amino acids. CDR3 DNA sequence: TGTGCCAGCAGTCCAGCTTCGGGGAGGGGCCAAGAGACCCAGTACTTC. Its protein is CASSPASGRGQETQYF. Together with reference TRBV2 and TRBJ2-5, the CDR3 gives the full variable domain: EPEVTQTPSHQVTQMGQEVILRCVPISNHLYFYWYRQILGQKVEFLVSFYNNEISEKSEIFDDQFSVERPDGSNFTLKIRSTKLEDSAMYFCASSPASGRGQETQYFGPGTRLLVL.